Listed here is a single T cell receptor (beta chain). The sample is drawn from a study of blood T cell repertoires in COVID-19. Study in general: The origin of the acute and convalescent COVID-19 samples was the United States, Italy and Spain.

In terms of age and location, participants ranged from roughly 18 to 100 years and lived in about 25 US areas. Two negative PCRs, clearance, or symptom resolution had been documented for recovered Cohort 3 donors. The repertoire was sequenced with immunoSEQ multiplex PCR; TCRdb's copy has only in-frame clones and lacks some. This sample has roughly 220,000 clones, with roughly 79% found just once. Germline CDR1 MNHEY, CDR2 SVGAGI. Trimming at V came to 6 bases and at J to 4 bases, leaving 10 bases not matched to a gene. The CDR3 has 15 residues. This chain joins TRBV6-5 and TRBJ2-7; 9 bases align to TRBD1. The source of this sequence is a man aged 40-49 years who had recovered from COVID-19. Sequenced sample: PBMCs or T cells enriched from blood (not recorded which). In nucleotides, the CDR3 is TGTGCCAGCAGCTCGATGGACAGGGGAGAGTACGAGCAGTACTTC. Translated: CASSSMDRGEYEQYF.